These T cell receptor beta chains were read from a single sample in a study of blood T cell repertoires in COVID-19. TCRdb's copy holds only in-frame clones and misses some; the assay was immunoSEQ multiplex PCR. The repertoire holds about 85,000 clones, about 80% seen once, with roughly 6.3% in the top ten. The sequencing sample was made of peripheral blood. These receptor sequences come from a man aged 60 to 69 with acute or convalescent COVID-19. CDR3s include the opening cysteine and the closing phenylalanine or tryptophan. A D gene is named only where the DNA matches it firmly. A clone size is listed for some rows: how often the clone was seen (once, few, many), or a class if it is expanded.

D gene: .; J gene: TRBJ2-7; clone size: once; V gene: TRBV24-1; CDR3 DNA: TGTGCCACCAGTGATCTGACAGGAAGGCACGAGCAGTACTTC; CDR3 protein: CATSDLTGRHEQYF
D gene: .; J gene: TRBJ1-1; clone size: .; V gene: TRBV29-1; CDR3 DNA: TGCAGCGCCCCGAGGGGGACTGAAGCTTTCTTT; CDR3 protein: CSAPRGTEAFF
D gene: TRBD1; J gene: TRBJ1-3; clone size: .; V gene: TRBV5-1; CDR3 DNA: TGCGCCAGCAGCGGGGACCTGGGACAGTCTGGAAACACCATATATTTT; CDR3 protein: CASSGDLGQSGNTIYF
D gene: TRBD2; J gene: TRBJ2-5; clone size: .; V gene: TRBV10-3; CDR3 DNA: TGTGCCATCAGTGACGGGAGCGGGGGGGTAGAGACCCAGTACTTC; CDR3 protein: CAISDGSGGVETQYF
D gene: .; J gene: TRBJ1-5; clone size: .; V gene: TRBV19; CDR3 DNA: TGTGCCAGTAGGACGGGAGTTGGAGATCAGCCCCAGCATTTT; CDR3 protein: CASRTGVGDQPQHF
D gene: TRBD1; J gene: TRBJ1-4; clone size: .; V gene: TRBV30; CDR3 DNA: TGTGCCTGGAGCCGGTATCGGGCAGGGGGCGAAAAACTGTTTTTT; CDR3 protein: CAWSRYRAGGEKLFF
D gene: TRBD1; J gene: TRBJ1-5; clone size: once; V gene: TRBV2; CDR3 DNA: TGTGCCAGTTCGCAGGGGGCGGGTCAGCCCCAGCATTTT; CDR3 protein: CASSQGAGQPQHF
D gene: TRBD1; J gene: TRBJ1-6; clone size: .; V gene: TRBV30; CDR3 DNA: TGTGCCTGGAGTGTACAGGGGGCCAGGTCACCCCTCCACTTT; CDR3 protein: CAWSVQGARSPLHF
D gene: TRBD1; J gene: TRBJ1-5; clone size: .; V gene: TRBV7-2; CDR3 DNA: TGTGCCAGCAGCTCGACAGGGGGCAATCAGCCCCAGCATTTT; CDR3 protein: CASSSTGGNQPQHF
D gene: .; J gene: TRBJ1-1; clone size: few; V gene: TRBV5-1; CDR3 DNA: TGCGCCAGCAGCTTTGCGGGGGGAACTGAAGCTTTCTTT; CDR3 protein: CASSFAGGTEAFF
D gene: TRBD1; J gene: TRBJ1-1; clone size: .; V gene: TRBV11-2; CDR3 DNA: TGTGCCAGCAGCTCCCCGGGACAGGGAGGAGCTTTCTTT; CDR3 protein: CASSSPGQGGAFF